This T cell receptor (beta chain) was observed in a study of T-cell memory formation after mild COVID-19. Study-wide background: TCR clusters mostly belonged to single donors.

TCRdb itself ran the 5' RACE reads through MiXCR, one entry per CDR3 protein. Of some 280,000 distinct CDR3 sequences listed, around 15% are singletons. The V gene's germline CDR1 is DFQATT and CDR2 SNEGSKA (reference sequence). Trimming cost V 0 bases and J 10 bases; bases outside gene matches: 8. CDR3 size: 14 residues. Study conclusions and caveats: Cross-reactive memory seemingly joined, as some responding clones were found in pre-infection memory. Whereas later expanders leaned CD4+, clones contracting day 15 to 85 showed a balanced CD4/CD8 makeup.

About this clonotype: The antigen remains undetermined.

This chain joins TRBV20-1 and TRBJ1-4; the match to TRBD1 covers 7 bases. The TCR sequence derives from a man aged 18 to 30 who had mild COVID-19 (a few samples of this study predate the infection). Cell type and time point are not known. Sequencing was carried out using PBMCs or a T cell subset sorted from them (not recorded which). The CDR3 is CSARDSGTAGKLFF. CDR3 in DNA: TGCAGTGCTAGAGACTCCGGGACAGCCGGAAAACTGTTTTTT.